These T cell receptor beta chains were read from a single sample in a study of T cell repertoires in cytomegalovirus infection. Their antigen targets remain unknown. TCRdb processed the reads anew with MiXCR; each CDR3 protein has one entry. The table lists roughly 860,000 distinct CDR3 sequences, 32% of them singletons. Here the sequenced sample was cultured CD8+ T cells from PBMCs, taken from culture after CMV antigen stimulation. These receptors all come from a human donor in good health (CMV status not recorded). Some clones in this sample may be carry-over from other donors' samples. Each CDR3 is given with its conserved first and last residue. The D gene is left open where the match is weak. Clone size appears in some rows only: once, few, many, or a class for an expanded clone.

abundance	len	v_gene	j_gene	d_gene	CDR3nt	CDR3aa
many	16	TRBV7-6	TRBJ1-1	TRBD1	TGTGCCAGCAGCTTAGTATTGGAGGGGGCGGGCACTGAAGCTTTCTTT	CASSLVLEGAGTEAFF
many	14	TRBV6-1	TRBJ2-3	.	TGTGCCGCCCCGGAACCTTCTGGCACAGATACGCAGTATTTT	CAAPEPSGTDTQYF
few	17	TRBV6-5	TRBJ2-5	TRBD1	TGTGCCAGCAGTTACCTTTCAGGGACAGGGGGCCAAGAGACCCAGTACTTC	CASSYLSGTGGQETQYF
.	14	TRBV7-9	TRBJ1-2	.	TGTGCCAGCAGCTTAGTACCGGGGAAGCACGGCTACACCTTC	CASSLVPGKHGYTF
few	18	TRBV7-9	TRBJ2-1	TRBD2	TGTGCCAGCAGCTTAACTCCCTTCCTGGTGGGGGGGGATGATGAGCAGTTCTTC	CASSLTPFLVGGDDEQFF
.	16	TRBV9	TRBJ1-3	.	TGTGCCAGCAGCGGACCGCCGCGGAGGAACCGAAACACCATATATTTT	CASSGPPRRNRNTIYF
.	16	TRBV9	TRBJ2-5	.	TGTGCCAGCAGCGTATCCTTGGGGATCCAGGATGAGACCCAGTACTTC	CASSVSLGIQDETQYF
.	15	TRBV27	TRBJ2-7	.	TGTGCCAGCAGTAGCGGGGGACAGGGATTCGGCGAGCAGTACTTC	CASSSGGQGFGEQYF
.	13	TRBV6-1	TRBJ2-3	.	TGTGCCAGCAGTGATGTTAGCACAGATACGCAGTATTTT	CASSDVSTDTQYF
.	13	TRBV6-1	TRBJ1-2	.	TGTGCCAGCACCGATCCCACTGACTATGGCTACACCTTC	CASTDPTDYGYTF
few	17	TRBV7-9	TRBJ2-4	TRBD1	TGTGCCAGCAGCCCAAAGACCGGGACAGGACAGGGACACATTCAGTACTTC	CASSPKTGTGQGHIQYF
.	16	TRBV5-1	TRBJ2-3	.	TGCGCCAGCAGCTCCCAGGAGGGTGGTTTCACAGATACGCAGTATTTT	CASSSQEGGFTDTQYF
few	14	TRBV7-6	TRBJ1-5	.	TGTGCCAGCAGCAAAGGGGCAGGCAATCAGCCCCAGCATTTT	CASSKGAGNQPQHF
.	11	TRBV27	TRBJ2-1	.	TGTGCCAGCAGTACAGGGAATGAGCAGTTCTTC	CASSTGNEQFF
many	14	TRBV7-2	TRBJ2-7	TRBD2	TGTGCCAGCAGCTCAGCGGGGGGGGCCTACGAGCAGTACTTC	CASSSAGGAYEQYF
.	15	TRBV2	TRBJ2-2	.	TGTGCCAGCAGTGGCTGGGAAGCCTACACCGGGGAGCTGTTTTTT	CASSGWEAYTGELFF
.	16	TRBV28	TRBJ1-1	.	TGTGCCAGCAGTTCGGACCGCCTGGTGGGGTACACTGAAGCTTTCTTT	CASSSDRLVGYTEAFF
few	11	TRBV4-3	TRBJ2-1	TRBD1	TGCGCCAGCGGGGACAGATCAGAGCAGTTCTTC	CASGDRSEQFF
.	12	TRBV29-1	TRBJ2-5	.	TGCAGCGCTCCGGCTCTGGGGGAGACCCAGTACTTC	CSAPALGETQYF
.	14	TRBV19	TRBJ1-1	TRBD1	TGTGCCAGTAGTGCCAGGGGGGGCGCTGAAGGAAGTTTCTTT	CASSARGGAEGSFF
.	15	TRBV5-6	TRBJ2-2	.	TGTGCCAGCAGCTTCTGGAGGCCGAACACCGGGGAGCTGTTTTTT	CASSFWRPNTGELFF
.	16	TRBV19	TRBJ1-5	TRBD1	TGTGCCAGTAGTATAGGACAGGGGAACTGGAATCAGCCCCAGCATTTT	CASSIGQGNWNQPQHF
once	15	TRBV5-3	TRBJ2-1	.	TGTGCCAGCAGCTTGTGGAAAAGCTCCTACAATGAGCAGTTCTTC	CASSLWKSSYNEQFF
.	14	TRBV27	TRBJ2-7	.	TGTGCCAGCAGCCACTCCCGACGGGGCTACGAGCAGTACTTC	CASSHSRRGYEQYF
once	15	TRBV28	TRBJ2-3	.	TGTGCCAGCAGCCCGGTGGCAGCTCGGGCAGATACGCAGTATTTT	CASSPVAARADTQYF
many	18	TRBV7-6	TRBJ2-6	.	TGTGCCAGCAGCTTAGATGTCATCACCTACTCTGGGGCCAACGTCCTGACTTTC	CASSLDVITYSGANVLTF
.	17	TRBV12-5	TRBJ2-5	.	TGTGCTAGTGGTCCACCGAATGGAGGGGGCCACCAAGAGACCCAGTACTTC	CASGPPNGGGHQETQYF
.	12	TRBV20-1	TRBJ2-1	.	TGCAGTGCCCGCCAGGGGTCGGCTGAGCAGTTCTTC	CSARQGSAEQFF
.	15	TRBV28	TRBJ2-2	.	TGTGCCAGCAGTAGGGGGGTCGCGAACACCGGGGAGCTGTTTTTT	CASSRGVANTGELFF
.	15	TRBV12-3/TRBV12-4	TRBJ2-3	TRBD1	TGTGCCAGCACGGGACAGGCGGAATTCACAGATACGCAGTATTTT	CASTGQAEFTDTQYF
few	15	TRBV4-1	TRBJ2-2	.	TGCGCCAGCAGCCCGGGACAATTTAACACCGGGGAGCTGTTTTTT	CASSPGQFNTGELFF
.	17	TRBV9	TRBJ2-2	TRBD2	TGTGCCAGCAGCGTACCTCACGGGGGGGAAGACACCGGGGAGCTGTTTTTT	CASSVPHGGEDTGELFF
.	14	TRBV28	TRBJ1-2	TRBD1	TGTGCCAGCAGTTTCCAAGGGGGCTACTATGGCTACACCTTC	CASSFQGGYYGYTF
.	11	TRBV6-2/TRBV6-3	TRBJ2-1	.	TGTGCCAGCAGTTACGGGACTCCCCAGTTCTTC	CASSYGTPQFF
few	14	TRBV5-6	TRBJ2-7	.	TGTGCCAGCAGCTTAGGGGGGGGTTATTACGAGCAGTACTTC	CASSLGGGYYEQYF
few	11	TRBV6-6	TRBJ1-2	.	TGTGCCAGCAGGGAGGGGACACCCCAAACCTTC	CASREGTPQTF
.	15	TRBV4-1	TRBJ2-7	.	TGCGCCAGCAGCCTGTTTCATTCAGGGAACTACGAGCAGTACTTC	CASSLFHSGNYEQYF
.	16	TRBV18	TRBJ2-7	TRBD1	TGTGCCAGCTCACCACCCTCGGGACAGGGCTCCTACGAGCAGTACTTC	CASSPPSGQGSYEQYF
few	16	TRBV4-1	TRBJ2-3	.	TGCGCCAGCAGCCAAGTCGATTTCCTGGGCACAGATACGCAGTATTTT	CASSQVDFLGTDTQYF
few	14	TRBV20-1	TRBJ2-2	TRBD2	TGCAGTGCCGCCGAGCGGGGGGTTACCGGGGAGCTGTTTTTT	CSAAERGVTGELFF
.	17	TRBV19	TRBJ1-1	.	TGTGCCAGTAGCAACCGGACAGTTGAAAACTTGAACACTGAAGCTTTCTTT	CASSNRTVENLNTEAFF
few	16	TRBV4-1	TRBJ2-1	.	TGCGCCAGCGCCCTGGATTCCCTTTACTCCTACAATGAGCAGTTCTTC	CASALDSLYSYNEQFF
.	13	TRBV7-6	TRBJ1-1	.	TGTGCCAACAGCTTAGCGCTAGAAGCTGAAGCTTTCTTT	CANSLALEAEAFF
.	14	TRBV6-2/TRBV6-3	TRBJ1-3	TRBD1	TGTGCCAGCACCACTGACAGGGATCGGGACACCATATATTTT	CASTTDRDRDTIYF
many	13	TRBV7-6	TRBJ1-5	.	TGTGCCAGCAGCACTAGTGAGAATCAGCCCCAGCATTTT	CASSTSENQPQHF
.	14	TRBV12-3/TRBV12-4	TRBJ2-7	.	TGTGCCAGCAGTTTCGCCACTGGGTGGGACGAGCAGTACTTC	CASSFATGWDEQYF
.	15	TRBV7-9	TRBJ1-4	.	TGTGCCAGCAGCCGACTCACGACAGGACTTGAAAAACTGTTTTTT	CASSRLTTGLEKLFF
few	12	TRBV7-9	TRBJ1-1	.	TGTGCCAGCAGCCCACAATCCACTGAAGCTTTCTTT	CASSPQSTEAFF
.	13	TRBV5-1	TRBJ2-7	.	TGCGCCAGCAGCTTGAGAGACAAATACGAGCAGTACTTC	CASSLRDKYEQYF
.	15	TRBV4-3	TRBJ2-1	.	TGCGCCAGCAGCCAAGTCCGGCAAGGGAACCTTGAGCAGTTCTTC	CASSQVRQGNLEQFF
few	13	TRBV6-6	TRBJ1-5	.	TGTGCCAGCAGTTGGACCGATGATCAGCCCCAGCATTTT	CASSWTDDQPQHF
.	15	TRBV12-5	TRBJ1-2	TRBD1	TGTGCTAGTGCCGCGGACAGGGGGCTTAACTATGGCTACACCTTC	CASAADRGLNYGYTF
few	16	TRBV20-1	TRBJ2-1	TRBD1	TGCAGTGCTATAACCCCGGGACAGGGGGCTTACAATGAGCAGTTCTTC	CSAITPGQGAYNEQFF
.	16	TRBV7-9	TRBJ2-7	TRBD1	TGTGCCAGCAGCGTACCCGGGACAGGGTTATCCTACGAGCAGTACTTC	CASSVPGTGLSYEQYF
.	15	TRBV5-4	TRBJ1-2	.	TGTGCCAGCAGCTGGGGGGACAACTCTAACTATGGCTACACCTTC	CASSWGDNSNYGYTF